The next 26 T cell receptor beta chains were all read from a single sample in a study of human T cells and chemical hapten exposure. Time point in this sample: pre-sensitization, week 0. Treatment meaning: therapeutic diphenylcyclopropenone sensitization with weekly scalp DPC. From the RACE reads, TCRdb called clonotypes with MiXCR, one entry per CDR3 protein. The profile shows about 270,000 distinct CDR3 sequences, almost 8% of them singletons. This specimen consisted of whole blood, obtained in connection with sensitization to the hapten diphenylcyclopropenone (DPC). The receptors were sampled from a man younger than 30 with alopecia areata. Some clones in this sample may be carry-over from other donors' samples.

This clonotype was counted many times. V gene TRBV7-9 combines with J gene TRBJ2-3; no reliable D call. Germline V gene lookup returns CDR1 SEHNR and CDR2 FQNEAQ (reference sequence). CDR3 length equals 14 residues. Trimming took off 1 base at V and 4 bases at J, with 9 bases between the two ends. The CDR3 DNA reads as TGTGCCAGCAGCTTAGGTCACTTCGCAGATACGCAGTATTTT. Its translation: CASSLGHFADTQYF.

This clonotype was seen a handful of times. The V and J genes are TRBV6-5 and TRBJ1-1, with TRBD1 identical over 10 bases. This CDR3 is built from 13 residues. The germline V gene has CDR1 MNHEY and CDR2 SVGAGI. V lost 6 bases, J lost 3 bases, and 1 base stayed unmatched. The CDR3 loop is CASRGQGDTEAFF. As DNA, the CDR3 is TGTGCCAGCAGAGGACAGGGGGACACTGAAGCTTTCTTT.

This clonotype was observed a handful of times. The chain has TRBV6-5 and TRBJ1-2; maybe TRBD1 (6 bases). The CDR3 contains 15 residues. Germline assignment: CDR1 MNHEY and CDR2 SVGAGI. V lost 3 bases to trimming and J lost 1 base, with 12 bases between them. The CDR3 bases are TGTGCCAGCAGTTATAAAGGGGGGAATAACTATGGCTACACCTTC. Protein product: CASSYKGGNNYGYTF.

This sequence joins TRBV20-1 and TRBJ2-7; either TRBD1 or TRBD2 may fit D (5 bases each). Germline-derived CDR1 and CDR2 are DFQATT and SNEGSKA (reference sequence). The CDR3 runs 14 residues. V was shortened by 6 bases and J by 3 bases, with 18 bases between the two germline ends. CDR3 loop: CSASPGTPLYEQYF. The DNA for the CDR3 is TGCAGTGCCAGCCCAGGGACCCCCCTCTACGAGCAGTACTTC.

Only a few counts were recorded for this clonotype. The chain carries TRBV15 and TRBJ2-2; D may be TRBD1 (6 bases). Between the trimmed V and J ends, which lost 5 bases and 6 bases, there was a span of 16 bases. This CDR3 comprises 15 residues. Germline assignment: CDR1 LNHNV and CDR2 YYDKDF (reference sequence). Here the CDR3 reads CATSFRQGMAGELFF. In DNA form, the CDR3 reads TGTGCCACCAGCTTCCGCCAGGGGATGGCCGGGGAGCTGTTTTTT.

This clonotype was observed a handful of times. V usage is TRBV10-3 and J usage is TRBJ1-2; 7 bases map to TRBD1. From germline, CDR1 is ENHRY and CDR2 SYGVKD. This CDR3 is built from 16 residues. The V gene end was trimmed by 7 bases and the J gene end by 2 bases; junction bases not matched to a gene: 13. The CDR3 spells CAIKRSAGGGNYGYTF. CDR3 sequence (DNA): TGTGCCATCAAAAGATCGGCAGGGGGAGGGAACTATGGCTACACCTTC.

This clonotype was counted a few times. V usage is TRBV9 and J usage is TRBJ2-3, with D unclear. Between the trimmed V and J ends, which lost 2 bases and 3 bases, there was a span of 10 bases. The CDR3 covers 14 residues. Germline V gives CDR1 SGDLS, CDR2 YYNGEE. CDR3 nucleotides: TGTGCCAGCAGCGTGCCCGACCGAACAGATACGCAGTATTTT. Encoded protein: CASSVPDRTDTQYF.

This clonotype has a count of ten or more. The chain combines TRBV5-1 with TRBJ2-6; D uncertain. V lost 2 bases to trimming and J lost 9 bases, with 15 bases between them. CDR1 SGHRS and CDR2 YFSETQ come from the germline V gene. The CDR3 has 15 residues. The CDR3 here is CASSFKYDPNNVLTF. CDR3 in DNA: TGCGCCAGCAGCTTTAAATACGACCCAAACAACGTCCTGACTTTC.

This clonotype has at least ten counts. CDR3 bases: TGTGCCAGCAAGACAGGGGATACGACAAGGGGCTACACCTTC. Its translation: CASKTGDTTRGYTF. V is TRBV6-2 or TRBV6-3 and J is TRBJ1-2; 8 bases line up with TRBD1. Germline V gives CDR1 MNHEY, CDR2 SVGEGT. The CDR3 has 14 amino acids. The trim removed 7 bases at V and 8 bases at J, leaving 12 bases unmatched.

V and J are TRBV9 and TRBJ1-6, with D uncertain. V was cut by 0 bases and J by 10 bases, with 11 bases left in between. Germline V gene data show CDR1 as SGDLS and CDR2 as YYNGEE. CDR3 length: 14 residues. CDR3 residues: CASSVAGDHSPLHF. CDR3 coding DNA: TGTGCCAGCAGCGTAGCTGGGGATCACTCACCCCTCCACTTT.

This clonotype was observed a handful of times. CDR3: CSARRGDEQYV. The DNA for the CDR3 is TGCAGTGCTAGAAGGGGAGACGAGCAGTACGTC. This rearrangement joins TRBV20-1 to TRBJ2-7, with D perhaps matching TRBD1 or TRBD2 (5 bases each). Per germline, CDR1 DFQATT and CDR2 SNEGSKA (reference sequence). Trimming took off 2 bases at V and 5 bases at J, with 7 bases between the two ends. The CDR3 extends over 11 amino acids.

This clonotype showed up just a few times. The rearrangement joins TRBV14 to TRBJ2-7; D call uncertain. This CDR3 is 15 amino acids long. Trimming shortened V by 0 bases and J by 4 bases, and 13 bases separated the two germline ends. In germline, CDR1 is SGHDN, CDR2 FVKESK. The CDR3 DNA is TGTGCCAGCAGCCAAGATCGAAGGGTTGAATACGAGCAGTACGTC. This codes for CASSQDRRVEYEQYV.

The chain recombines TRBV19 with TRBJ1-6, with a possible D match to TRBD1 (5 bases). Germline loops: CDR1 LNHDA, CDR2 SQIVND (reference sequence). V dropped 8 bases and J dropped 10 bases, with 12 bases sitting between them. CDR3 length: 12 residues. CDR3: CASSREGSPLHF. The CDR3 nucleotides read TGTGCCAGTTCCAGGGAGGGCTCACCCCTCCACTTT.

This clonotype showed up many times. J is TRBJ2-2 and V is TRBV20-1, with a weak D call TRBD2 (6 bases). This CDR3 is built from 18 residues. V shed 0 bases and J shed 7 bases, with 24 bases lying between them. Germline assignment: CDR1 DFQATT and CDR2 SNEGSKA (reference sequence). The CDR3 loop is CSARDSLARGAHSGELFF. The CDR3 nucleotides read TGCAGTGCTAGAGATTCTCTGGCACGCGGGGCCCACAGCGGGGAGCTGTTTTTT.

This clonotype has at least ten counts. This chain joins TRBV6-5 and TRBJ1-1; D gene ambiguous. The CDR3 has 12 amino acids. Trimming took off 0 bases at V and 11 bases at J, with 10 bases between the two ends. Germline CDR1 MNHEY, CDR2 SVGAGI. This chain's CDR3 is CASSYSKGAAFF. The CDR3 bases are TGTGCCAGCAGTTACTCCAAGGGAGCCGCTTTCTTT.

In its sample, this clonotype was seen many times. This chain links TRBV7-9 with TRBJ1-5; 7 bases map to TRBD1. This CDR3 is 14 amino acids long. V gave up 1 base and J gave up 7 bases; unmatched junction bases: 4. Germline CDR1 is SEHNR and CDR2 is FQNEAQ (reference sequence). The CDR3 region has the DNA TGTGCCAGCAGCTTAGACAGGGGAGACCAGCCCCAGCATTTT. Translated, it gives CASSLDRGDQPQHF.

This clonotype was recorded at least ten times. The rearrangement joins TRBV4-1 to TRBJ2-7; D gene ambiguous. Per the germline V gene, CDR1 is MGHRA and CDR2 is YSYEKL. The ends were cut back, 1 base at V and 2 bases at J, with 12 bases in the middle. The CDR3 has 15 amino acids. CDR3 sequence reads: CASSQGPGGPYEQYF. CDR3 bases: TGCGCCAGCAGCCAAGGCCCGGGCGGACCCTACGAGCAGTACTTC.

The sample holds a few counts of this clonotype. This chain links TRBV27 with TRBJ2-3; the match to TRBD2 covers 16 bases. Germline V gene sequence: CDR1 MNHEY, CDR2 SMNVEV (reference sequence). The CDR3 covers 18 residues. V gave up 3 bases and J gave up 4 bases; unmatched junction bases: 7. CDR3 DNA sequence: TGTGCCAGCAGTTTGGGGACTAGCGGGGGGGCCGTCGCAGATACGCAGTATTTT. Translated, it gives CASSLGTSGGAVADTQYF.

This sequence joins TRBV20-1 and TRBJ1-1; no clear D. Looked up from germline, CDR1 is DFQATT and CDR2 is SNEGSKA (reference sequence). The CDR3 length is 15 residues. V gave up 3 bases and J gave up 6 bases, with 20 bases separating them. The CDR3 spells CSASDEPRVGAEAFF. CDR3 coding DNA: TGCAGTGCTAGTGACGAACCCCGCGTTGGCGCTGAAGCTTTCTTT.

The chain uses TRBV20-1 and TRBJ2-1, with no clear D. V was clipped by 0 bases and J by 6 bases, with 3 bases between them. This CDR3 comprises 11 residues. Germline CDR1 is DFQATT and CDR2 is SNEGSKA (reference sequence). The CDR3 DNA is TGCAGTGCTAGAGATCTCAATGAGCAGTTCTTC. Its protein product is CSARDLNEQFF.

Only a few counts were recorded for this clonotype. The chain carries TRBV7-2 and TRBJ2-3, with D perhaps matching TRBD1 or TRBD2 (5 bases each). Trimming shortened V by 4 bases and J by 1 base, and 12 bases separated the two germline ends. This CDR3 region has 15 residues. The germline gives CDR1 SGHTA, CDR2 FQGNSA. CDR3 region: CASSSTVGGTDTQYF. DNA for the CDR3: TGTGCCAGCAGCTCAACGGTGGGGGGCACAGATACGCAGTATTTT.

There are a few counts of this clonotype. The CDR3 protein is CASSIAVWTGTTHEQYV. The CDR3 nucleotides are TGTGCCAGCAGTATCGCTGTTTGGACAGGGACCACCCACGAGCAGTACGTC. The gene calls are TRBV27 and TRBJ2-7; 8 bases align to TRBD1. The CDR3 spans 17 residues. The V gene's germline CDR1 is MNHEY and CDR2 SMNVEV (reference sequence). V lost 5 bases, J lost 5 bases, and 17 bases stayed unmatched.

Only one count was recorded for this clonotype. This rearrangement joins TRBV6-2 or TRBV6-3 to TRBJ2-3; perhaps TRBD2 as D (5 bases). This CDR3 is built from 17 residues. The germline V and J ends were trimmed by 2 bases and 1 base, with 16 bases remaining between them. CDR1 MNHEY and CDR2 SVGEGT come from the germline V gene. The CDR3 loop reads CASSYPGLIVGTDTQYF. In DNA form, the CDR3 reads TGTGCCAGCAGTTACCCCGGACTCATAGTGGGCACAGATACGCAGTATTTT.

This clonotype occurred many times. The chain uses TRBV7-9 and TRBJ2-5; TRBD2 matches 7 bases. V shed 1 base, J shed 5 bases, and the junction held 10 bases outside the gene matches. This CDR3 comprises 16 residues. The germline V gene has CDR1 SEHNR and CDR2 FQNEAQ (reference sequence). CDR3 sequence reads: CASSLVMRTGGETQYF. The CDR3 bases are TGTGCCAGCAGCTTAGTCATGCGGACCGGGGGGGAGACCCAGTACTTC.

This clonotype was detected only a few times. The chain combines TRBV18 with TRBJ1-2; 7 bases agree with TRBD1. The ends lost 0 bases at V and 5 bases at J; junction bases unmatched: 3. CDR1 is KGHSH and CDR2 is LQKENI in the germline V gene. CDR3 length: 14 residues. CDR3 DNA sequence: TGTGCCAGCTCACCACCGGACAGGCTTTATGGCTACACCTTC. Its protein is CASSPPDRLYGYTF.

This clonotype occurred many times. The V and J genes are TRBV28 and TRBJ1-6; 7 bases fit TRBD1. CDR1 is MDHEN, CDR2 SYDVKM, per germline. V shed 2 bases, J shed 0 bases, and the junction held 4 bases outside the gene matches. CDR3 length: 17 residues. CDR3 bases: TGTGCCAGCAGTTTAAGGGGACAGAGCTCCTATAATTCACCCCTCCACTTT. This codes for CASSLRGQSSYNSPLHF. Based on the CDR3 plus reference TRBV28 and TRBJ1-6, the full variable domain is DVKVTQSSRYLVKRTGEKVFLECVQDMDHENMFWYRQDPGLGLRLIYFSYDVKMKEKGDIPEGYSVSREKKERFSLILESASTNQTSMYLCASSLRGQSSYNSPLHFGNGTRLTVT.